The rows below give T cell receptor beta chains drawn from one sample of a study of blood T cell repertoires in COVID-19. Generated by immunoSEQ multiplex PCR, the TCRdb table keeps only in-frame clones and is missing some. The sample has about 160,000 clones; around 80% are singletons. The sample comprised peripheral blood. The receptors stem from a woman older than 75 with active or convalescent COVID-19. The CDR3 runs from the conserved cysteine through the conserved F or W. The D gene is left open where the match is weak. Clone sizes are given selectively: once, few, many, or a class where the clone is expanded.

>TRBJ2-7|TRBV20-1|-|TRBD1
TGCAGTGCTAGGGACAGGGGCGAGCAGTACTTC
CSARDRGEQYF
>TRBJ1-4|TRBV4-1|-|-
TGCGCCAGCAGCCCCTACCCCACAGGTGTTTATGAAAAACTGTTTTTT
CASSPYPTGVYEKLFF
>TRBJ1-5|TRBV4-3|-|-
TGCGCCAGCAGCCAAGATGGGACTTCAAGGCAGCCCCAGCATTTT
CASSQDGTSRQPQHF
>TRBJ1-2|TRBV4-3|few|-
TGCGCCAGCAGCTCAAGCTCAGGGTACGGCTACACCTTC
CASSSSSGYGYTF
>TRBJ1-6|TRBV6-2/TRBV6-3|-|-
TGTGCCAGCAGTTATACAGGGACATGGTCACCCCTCCACTTT
CASSYTGTWSPLHF
>TRBJ1-2|TRBV11-3|-|TRBD1
TGTGCCAGCAGCCTTTGGACAGGGGGAACTAACTATGGCTACACCTTC
CASSLWTGGTNYGYTF
>TRBJ2-1|TRBV6-6|-|TRBD1
TGTGCCAGCAGTCCCCTACCGGGACAGGGAGCCAATGAGCAGTTCTTC
CASSPLPGQGANEQFF
>TRBJ2-7|TRBV11-3|-|-
TGTGCCAGCAGCTCCTTTTCCTACGAGCAGTACTTC
CASSSFSYEQYF
>TRBJ2-2|TRBV27|-|-
TGTGCCAGCAGTCCAGGGGATCACACCGGGGAGCTGTTTTTT
CASSPGDHTGELFF
>TRBJ2-7|TRBV14|-|-
TGTGCCAGCAGCGAGGGCAGTTCCTACGAGCAGTACTTC
CASSEGSSYEQYF
>TRBJ1-3|TRBV19|-|-
TGTGCCAGTAGTCCAGGGCTCAGCGCTGGAAACACCATATATTTT
CASSPGLSAGNTIYF
>TRBJ2-7|TRBV4-1|-|-
TGCGCCAGCAGCCCCCTAACCGGGACTGTCTACGAGCAGTACTTC
CASSPLTGTVYEQYF
>TRBJ2-2|TRBV4-3|-|-
TGCGCCAGCAGCTACCAAAATGAGGCCGGGGAGCTGTTTTTT
CASSYQNEAGELFF
>TRBJ1-5|TRBV19|-|TRBD1
TGTGCCAGTAGCCCCTCCCGGCGGACAGGGGGCAATCAGCCCCAGCATTTT
CASSPSRRTGGNQPQHF
>TRBJ1-2|TRBV11-3|-|TRBD1
TGTGCCAGCAGCTTAGGAGGGACAGGGCCCTATGGCTACACCTTC
CASSLGGTGPYGYTF
>TRBJ1-4|TRBV7-2|once|-
TGTGCCAGCAGCTTACAGGGTCCTTTTGTGGGGGGAAAACTGTTTTTT
CASSLQGPFVGGKLFF
>TRBJ1-1|TRBV7-8|-|-
TGTGCCAGCAGCTTACCATGGAACACTGAAGCTTTCTTT
CASSLPWNTEAFF
>TRBJ1-1|TRBV27|-|TRBD1
TGTGCCAGCAGTTTGCTGACAGGGGCCCTCGGTGAAGCTTTCTTT
CASSLLTGALGEAFF
>TRBJ2-7|TRBV7-2|-|TRBD2
TGTGCCAGCAGCTTAGCCCCTGCCAGCGGGGGGGCGGGGGAGCAGTACTTC
CASSLAPASGGAGEQYF
>TRBJ2-2|TRBV7-9|-|-
TGTGCCAGCAGCTTTGGGGGCAGTCAGACGACCGGGGAGCTGTTTTTT
CASSFGGSQTTGELFF